A single T cell receptor (beta chain) is shown here with its context. Its antigen is still unknown. This CDR3 spans 14 amino acids. From germline, CDR1 is LNHDA and CDR2 SQIVND (reference sequence). Trimming stripped 5 bases from V and 3 bases from J, with 13 bases between. These data are taken from a study of T cell responses to AZD1222 COVID-19 vaccine. General study results and limits: Nearly half of the spike-specific TCRs reportedly recognize variant regions that carry no mutations. No day 14 peak samples; only post-peak repertoires were characterized.

TCRdb's table, derived via immunoSEQ multiplex PCR, lists solely in-frame clones and lacks some. The table includes 140,000 to 150,000 clones, 90% to 95% detected once. The rearrangement uses TRBV19 and TRBJ1-2; possible D gene TRBD1, 6 bases. The sample was peripheral blood, taken after recovery from COVID-19. The sequence was collected from an adult who had recovered from COVID-19. CDR3 DNA sequence: TGTGCCAGTAGTCAACAGGGTGTCGACTATGGCTACACCTTC. It encodes CASSQQGVDYGYTF.